The 19 T cell receptor beta chains listed next were all sequenced from one sample in a study of monozygotic twins with inflammatory bowel disease. TCRdb reprocessed the 5' RACE reads; each CDR3 protein has one entry and no DNA is given. Its table records around 380,000 distinct CDR3 sequences. The material sequenced was blood. The receptors come from a human donor with ulcerative colitis or Crohn's disease, or a healthy co-twin of an affected twin (not recorded which).

V and J are TRBV30 and TRBJ1-5. The CDR3 loop spans 15 amino acids. The V gene's germline CDR1 is GTSNPN and CDR2 SVGIG (reference sequence). CDR3 amino acids: CAWSVGRLSNQPQHF. Using reference TRBV30 and TRBJ1-5 for the parts outside the CDR3, the full variable domain is SQTIHQWPATLVQPVGSPLSLECTVEGTSNPNLYWYRQAAGRGLQLLFYSVGIGQISSEVPQNLSASRPQDRQFILSSKKLLLSDSGFYLCAWSVGRLSNQPQHFGDGTRLSIL.

This sequence joins TRBV20-1 and TRBJ2-3; the TCRdb call, TRBD2, lacks DNA for checking. Per the germline V gene, CDR1 is DFQATT and CDR2 is SNEGSKA (reference sequence). The CDR3 consists of 13 residues. The CDR3 spells CSAWTSGADTQYF.

This chain joins TRBV3-1 and TRBJ2-5; with no DNA, the TCRdb D assignment of TRBD2 cannot be verified. The CDR3 has 19 residues. Germline V gene lookup returns CDR1 LGHDT and CDR2 YNNKEL (reference sequence). CDR3 region: CASSHPSFAGGRSAETQYF.

The chain couples TRBV27 to TRBJ2-1. The germline gives CDR1 MNHEY, CDR2 SMNVEV (reference sequence). The CDR3 loop spans 15 amino acids. The CDR3 loop is CASSSLPTQNNEQFF.

V and J are TRBV3-1 and TRBJ2-1; TCRdb returns TRBD2, unconfirmable since there is no DNA. The CDR3 totals 13 residues. Germline CDR1 is LGHDT and CDR2 is YNNKEL (reference sequence). CDR3 in amino acids: CASSQLGLSEQFF.

The J gene is TRBJ2-6, the V gene TRBV10-3. The germline CDR1 and CDR2 sequences are ENHRY and SYGVKD. The CDR3 totals 16 residues. The CDR3 sequence is CAISESPVSGANVLTF.

V usage is TRBV7-2 and J usage is TRBJ2-1; the TCRdb D gene call, TRBD2, has no DNA to confirm it. Germline V gene sequence: CDR1 SGHTA, CDR2 FQGNSA. The CDR3 extends over 14 amino acids. Here the CDR3 reads CASSFGLLANEQFF.

V is TRBV12-3 or TRBV12-4 and J is TRBJ1-2; TCRdb selects TRBD1, and the lack of DNA leaves this call unchecked. CDR3 length: 13 amino acids. This CDR3 reads CASTLGAWGGYTF.

J is TRBJ2-7 and V is TRBV5-5; absent DNA, TCRdb's TRBD2 call cannot be checked. The CDR3 is made up of 13 amino acids. Germline V CDR1 and CDR2: SGHKS, YYEKEE (reference sequence). The CDR3 loop reads CASRRDPSYEQYF.

The chain couples TRBV12-3 or TRBV12-4 to TRBJ2-7; TCRdb names TRBD2, which stays unverified in the absence of DNA. The CDR3 has 13 amino acids. The CDR3 sequence: CASSILATYEQYF.

This chain uses TRBV18 with TRBJ2-4; no DNA is available, so the TRBD1 call from TCRdb remains unchecked. This CDR3 spans 15 amino acids. Germline V gene lookup returns CDR1 KGHSH and CDR2 LQKENI. The CDR3 spells CASSPGAETKNIQYF.

The rearrangement joins TRBV20-1 to TRBJ1-2; the D call of TRBD1 rests on TCRdb alone, since no DNA is present to check it. This CDR3 is built from 12 residues. Germline CDR1 and CDR2: DFQATT and SNEGSKA (reference sequence). The CDR3 is CSVTAGDYGYTF.

The gene calls are TRBV7-2 and TRBJ2-3; without DNA, the TCRdb call of TRBD1 cannot be checked. From germline, CDR1 is SGHTA and CDR2 FQGNSA. CDR3 size: 16 residues. The chain's CDR3 is CASSFGTGLFTDTQYF. The complete variable domain, with remaining parts taken from reference TRBV7-2 and TRBJ2-3, reads GAGVSQSPSNKVTEKGKDVELRCDPISGHTALYWYRQSLGQGLEFLIYFQGNSAPDKSGLPSDRFSAERTGGSVSTLTIQRTQQEDSAVYLCASSFGTGLFTDTQYFGPGTRLTVL.

The V call is TRBV28, the J call TRBJ2-1; TCRdb reports TRBD1, a call that lacks DNA to check it against. This CDR3 is 12 amino acids long. Germline V gene sequence: CDR1 MDHEN, CDR2 SYDVKM. CDR3 sequence reads: CASSDRLGGQFF.

The CDR3: CAWSVLSGQETQYF. This chain uses TRBV30 with TRBJ2-5. CDR3 length: 14 amino acids. Germline lookup yields CDR1 GTSNPN and CDR2 SVGIG (reference sequence).

The genes are TRBV30 and TRBJ1-2. This CDR3 is built from 11 residues. Germline CDR1 and CDR2: GTSNPN and SVGIG (reference sequence). CDR3 amino acids: CAWTTALGYTF.

This chain uses TRBV7-8 with TRBJ2-7. Germline assignment: CDR1 SGHVS and CDR2 FQNEAQ. This CDR3 comprises 14 residues. CDR3 in amino acids: CASSLAHVVREQYF.

The rearrangement uses TRBV6-4 and TRBJ2-6; TCRdb lists TRBD1, though no DNA is available to test this call. The CDR3 extends over 14 amino acids. Germline-derived CDR1 and CDR2 are MRHNA and SNTAGT. This CDR3 is CASRGQGGANVLTF.

The chain is built from TRBV7-9 and TRBJ1-6. CDR1 and CDR2 from the germline V gene are SEHNR and FQNEAQ (reference sequence). This CDR3 contains 14 residues. CDR3 sequence: CASSLDWMNSPLHF.